This record looks at one T cell receptor beta chain sequence and its context. Time point given: baseline, week 1 (first vaccination visit). The treatment: pre-vaccination baseline after standard-of-care therapy. With V trimmed by 0 bases and J by 5 bases, 9 bases remained unmatched. Per germline, CDR1 SGHRS and CDR2 YFSETQ. CDR3 length equals 16 residues. These data are taken from a study of a mutant IDH1 vaccine in newly diagnosed glioma. Some clones are missing from TCRdb's copy, which holds only in-frame ones; the method was immunoSEQ multiplex PCR. The data show 92,000 or so clones, almost 85% seen once.

This sequence joins TRBV5-1 and TRBJ2-7; 9 bases fit TRBD1. The sequence came from a man in his forties with glioma. Some clones in this sample may be carry-over from other donors' samples. This sample comprised PBMCs, obtained from a glioma patient treated with radiotherapy, temozolomide or both. The CDR3 here is CASSLGSGTGSHEQYF. The CDR3, as DNA: TGCGCCAGCAGCTTGGGATCCGGGACAGGGTCCCACGAGCAGTACTTC.